This TCR beta chain is drawn from a study of blood T cell repertoires in COVID-19. Across the whole study: Acute and convalescent COVID-19 specimens originated in the United States, Italy and Spain.

V shed 5 bases, J shed 4 bases, and the junction held 8 bases outside the gene matches. Germline V lookup: CDR1 SGHTA, CDR2 FQGTGA. CDR3 size: 15 residues. Participant-given clinical history determined each cohort assignment. Participants classified as exposed had met a COVID-19 case within 2 weeks before study entry. Original processing notes: By means of reference gene primer amplification, nucleated cell counts were estimated. The protocol was immunoSEQ multiplex PCR, while the TCRdb copy is restricted to in-frame clones and leaves out a portion. The DNA gave D and trimming, while V, J and clone size come from that table. The repertoire has about 300,000 clones, about 85% of them found once; the top ten carry under 2%.

The chain employs TRBV7-3 and TRBJ2-1, with 7 bases aligning to TRBD2. Material: PBMCs or T cells enriched from blood (not recorded which). This receptor was obtained from a woman in her twenties or thirties who had been exposed to COVID-19. The CDR3 sequence is CASSPAGVGYNEQFF. The DNA of the CDR3 is TGTGCCAGCAGCCCCGCGGGAGTGGGTTACAATGAGCAGTTCTTC. The entire variable domain, with the rest obtained from reference TRBV7-3 and TRBJ2-1, is as follows: GAGVSQTPSNKVTEKGKYVELRCDPISGHTALYWYRQSLGQGPEFLIYFQGTGAADDSGLPNDRFFAVRPEGSVSTLKIQRTERGDSAVYLCASSPAGVGYNEQFFGPGTRLTVL.